What follows is one T cell receptor (beta chain) and its context. Its antigen remains unidentified. An end of the junction differs from the germline gene, which may be a read error. Germline V gives CDR1 SSHAT, CDR2 FNYEAQ (reference sequence). The length of the CDR3 is 17 residues. Sequencing used immunoSEQ multiplex PCR; TCRdb keeps in-frame clones, though not all of them. The sample holds some 90,000 clones; 95% to 97% are singletons and the top ten take 0.6% to 0.95%. These data originate in a study of cytomegalovirus exposure and HLA in healthy donors. Study-wide context: A later analysis reported the same platform for the 100 to 150 validation repertoires and the 500 to 700 first-cohort repertoires.

Study-level results: First-cohort TCR clusters tended to co-occur in the approximately 110 validation repertoires, a later analysis found. It was approximately 160 TCR beta chains that were listed as cytomegalovirus-associated.

Sequenced sample: PBMCs. The chain has TRBV7-7 and TRBJ2-1; a weak D match, TRBD1 (5 bases). The source is a man younger than 30 in good health and CMV-seronegative. CDR3 nucleotides: TGTGCTAGCAGCTTTTTTGGGGCCCGGAGCTCCTACAATGAGCAGTTCTTC. As protein: CASSFFGARSSYNEQFF.